The rows below give T cell receptor beta chains drawn from one sample of a study of Ad26.COV2.S vaccination and SARS-CoV-2 variants. Measured with immunoSEQ multiplex PCR; TCRdb has only the in-frame clones, and not every one. The table records some 400,000 clones, about 88% of them present only once. The source was peripheral blood, collected in a trial of Ad26.COV2.S vaccine versus placebo. The receptors originated from a person aged 18-65 years who received the Ad26.COV2.S COVID-19 vaccine or a placebo. CDR3s leave out the opening cysteine and the closing phenylalanine or tryptophan.

j_call	v_call	cdr3_aa
TRBJ2-5	TRBV19	ASSGGGGGETQY
TRBJ1-4	TRBV5-6	ASSTGTGEKLF
TRBJ2-1	TRBV20-1	SASQGVGEQF
TRBJ2-3	TRBV3-1/TRBV3-2	ASSQGRLLGADTQY
TRBJ2-1	TRBV12-5	ASGLVVGQGARNEQF
TRBJ1-6	TRBV6-2/TRBV6-3	ASSWDSFSSPLH
TRBJ2-1	TRBV19	ASRMTSGINNEQF
TRBJ2-2	TRBV9	ASSAALLAGELF
TRBJ2-7	TRBV23-1	ASSQGLAENYEQY
TRBJ2-3	TRBV7-3	ASANYGTDTQY
TRBJ2-3	TRBV18	ASSPFLGTDTQY
TRBJ1-4	TRBV24-1	ATSEDGAKLF
TRBJ2-7	TRBV18	ASSPTTVQGSREQY
TRBJ2-1	TRBV6-4	ASSSGSRTDEQF
TRBJ2-7	TRBV29-1	SVAYRRDEQY
TRBJ1-2	TRBV29-1	SVEASGGNRNYGYT
TRBJ1-2	TRBV19	ASSQGGSNYGYT
TRBJ2-7	TRBV13	ASRTLGGPFEQY
TRBJ1-1	TRBV11-3	ASSLSVWGRGNTEAF
TRBJ2-5	TRBV29-1	SGAGRPETQY
TRBJ2-3	TRBV6-4	ASSDSYRGSGPDTQY
TRBJ2-5	TRBV21-1	ASRDLAVQETQY
TRBJ1-4	TRBV27	ASQRQGSEKLF
TRBJ1-1	TRBV9	ASSPQSVTEAF
TRBJ2-5	TRBV3-1/TRBV3-2	ASSPDRGETQY
TRBJ1-2	TRBV12-3/TRBV12-4	ASSFRGTDGYT
TRBJ2-5	TRBV6-5	ASSYSGTGLSAQY
TRBJ1-5	TRBV3-1/TRBV3-2	ASSQSGGSQPQH